The 2 T cell receptor beta chains given below trace back to one sample, sequenced in a study of CD8 T cells in ankylosing spondylitis. Study results and caveats: There was a TCR beta motif, made of roughly eight highly homologous variants, that appeared characteristic of ankylosing spondylitis blood.

TCRdb re-analysed the 5' RACE reads in MiXCR, keeping a single row per CDR3 protein. In the table there are about 440,000 distinct CDR3 sequences, over 15% of which are singletons. These receptors lack a known antigen. The sample taken for sequencing was blood, either unsorted or a sorted T cell fraction (not recorded which). The origin of the receptors is a male donor with ankylosing spondylitis.

This clonotype was picked up a small number of times. The chain employs TRBV6-1 and TRBJ1-1; 7 bases match TRBD1. With V trimmed by 6 bases and J by 8 bases, 12 bases remained unmatched. This CDR3 is 14 amino acids long. Germline V gives CDR1 MNHNS, CDR2 SASEGT. The CDR3 region is CASRWGQPDTEAFF. The CDR3, as DNA: TGTGCCAGCAGGTGGGGACAGCCAGATACCGAAGCTTTCTTT.

This clonotype was counted between two and nine times. The chain is built from TRBV27 and TRBJ2-3; the D gene is possibly TRBD1 (5 bases). The length of the CDR3 is 14 residues. Trimming removed 5 bases at V and 3 bases at J, with 12 bases between. Looked up from germline, CDR1 is MNHEY and CDR2 is SMNVEV (reference sequence). CDR3 coding DNA: TGTGCCAGCAGTCCCAGGGCAGGGACAGATACGCAGTATTTT. Protein sequence: CASSPRAGTDTQYF.